Shown below are 7 T cell receptor beta chains from a single sample sequenced in a study of cytomegalovirus exposure and HLA in healthy donors. PCR employed 60 Vbeta and 13 Jbeta primers. Produced via immunoSEQ multiplex PCR; TCRdb's table is partial and in-frame only. Found here are 80,000 or so clones; the top ten clones hold roughly 13%. The sample consisted of PBMCs. Receptors were obtained from a man aged 50 to 60 in good health and CMV-seropositive.

The CDR3 here is CASSLVAGDWGYTF. The CDR3 DNA sequence: TGTGCCAGCAGCTTGGTTGCAGGGGATTGGGGCTACACCTTC. The chain has TRBV5-4 and TRBJ1-2; D is possibly TRBD1 (6 bases). Germline CDR1 and CDR2: SGHNT and YYREEE (reference sequence). The CDR3 loop spans 14 amino acids. Trimming took 0 bases from V and 8 from J, leaving 14 bases between them.

The rearrangement joins TRBV6-5 to TRBJ1-1, with unresolved D. There are 16 residues in the CDR3. V lost 0 bases and J lost 2, with 13 bases in between. Germline V lookup: CDR1 MNHEY, CDR2 SVGAGI. CDR3 in amino acids: CASSYSRITYNTEAFF. The CDR3 bases are TGTGCCAGCAGTTACTCCCGAATTACCTATAACACTGAAGCTTTCTTT.

Concerning this clone: Other DNA sequences from this sample encode an identical CDR3 as well. The chain links TRBV7-9 to TRBJ1-1; the D is unclear. V shed 3 bases and J shed 1 base, with 6 bases lying between them. The CDR3 has 13 residues. Germline CDR1 SEHNR, CDR2 FQNEAQ (reference sequence). DNA for the CDR3: TGTGCCAGCAGCTTGTCAGGGAACACTGAAGCTTTCTTT. Protein product: CASSLSGNTEAFF.

This chain links TRBV18 with TRBJ2-7, with TRBD1 matching 9 bases. This CDR3 comprises 14 residues. CDR1 and CDR2 from the germline V gene are KGHSH and LQKENI. After removal of 1 base from V and 6 bases from J, the junction contained 4 bases not matched to a gene. CDR3 coding DNA: TGTGCCAGCTCACCACGACAGGGGGTACTCGAGCAGTACTTC. This codes for CASSPRQGVLEQYF.

The rearrangement uses TRBV10-2 and TRBJ1-2; a weak D match, TRBD1 (5 bases). Germline V lookup: CDR1 WSHSY, CDR2 SAAADI. The germline V and J ends were trimmed by 3 bases and 5 bases, with 10 bases remaining between them. The CDR3 loop spans 13 amino acids. CDR3 amino acids: CASSDQGTYGYTF. For the CDR3, the DNA is TGCGCCAGCAGTGACCAAGGGACTTATGGCTACACCTTC.

The chain uses TRBV9 and TRBJ1-6; D gene uncertain. From germline, CDR1 is SGDLS and CDR2 YYNGEE. Trimming stripped 0 bases from V and 7 bases from J, with 8 bases between. The CDR3 covers 14 residues. As DNA, the CDR3 is TGTGCCAGCAGCGTAGGGTACGGGAATTCACCCCTCCACTTT. Translated, it gives CASSVGYGNSPLHF. Looking up the rest from reference TRBV9 and TRBJ1-6 gives the full variable domain: DSGVTQTPKHLITATGQRVTLRCSPRSGDLSVYWYQQSLDQGLQFLIQYYNGEERAKGNILERFSAQQFPDLHSELNLSSLELGDSALYFCASSVGYGNSPLHFGNGTRLTVT.

This chain joins TRBV9 and TRBJ2-2; D unclear. Germline V gene data show CDR1 as SGDLS and CDR2 as YYNGEE. The germline V and J ends were trimmed by 5 bases and 6 bases, with 8 bases remaining between them. CDR3 length equals 12 residues. This CDR3 is CASSHPPGELFF. The CDR3, as DNA: TGTGCCAGCAGTCATCCCCCCGGGGAGCTGTTTTTT.